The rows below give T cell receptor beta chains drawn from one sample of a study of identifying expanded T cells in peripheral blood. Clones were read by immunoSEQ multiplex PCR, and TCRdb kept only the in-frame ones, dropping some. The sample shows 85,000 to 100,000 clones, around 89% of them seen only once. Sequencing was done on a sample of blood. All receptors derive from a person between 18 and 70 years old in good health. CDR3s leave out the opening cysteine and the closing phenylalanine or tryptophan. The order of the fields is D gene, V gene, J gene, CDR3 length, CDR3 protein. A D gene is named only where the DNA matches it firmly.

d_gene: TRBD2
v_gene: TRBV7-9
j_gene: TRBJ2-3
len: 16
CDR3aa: ASSPGLAGGQSTDTQY

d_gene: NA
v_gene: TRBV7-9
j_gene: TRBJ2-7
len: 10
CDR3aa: ASSLLDGEQY

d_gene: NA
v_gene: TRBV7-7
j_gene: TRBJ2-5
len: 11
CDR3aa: ASSEEGGQTQY

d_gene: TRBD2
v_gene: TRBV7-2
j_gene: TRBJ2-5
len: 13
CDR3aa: ASSKTRSGGETQY

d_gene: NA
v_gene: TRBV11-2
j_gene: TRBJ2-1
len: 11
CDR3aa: ASSLRQNNEQF

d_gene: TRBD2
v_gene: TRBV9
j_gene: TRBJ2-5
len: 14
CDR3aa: ASSAHGTSGQETQY

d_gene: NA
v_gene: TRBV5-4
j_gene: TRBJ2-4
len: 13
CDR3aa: ASRAREQGEDIQY

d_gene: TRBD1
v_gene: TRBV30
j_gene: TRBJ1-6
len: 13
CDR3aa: ACTDRGRGGSPLH

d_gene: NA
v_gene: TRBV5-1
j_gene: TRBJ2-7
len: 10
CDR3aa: ASSFGVYEQY

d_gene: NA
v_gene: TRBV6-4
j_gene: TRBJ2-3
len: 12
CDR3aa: ASSPDSITDTQY

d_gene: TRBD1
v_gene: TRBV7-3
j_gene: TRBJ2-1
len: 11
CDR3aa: ASSPQGEREQF

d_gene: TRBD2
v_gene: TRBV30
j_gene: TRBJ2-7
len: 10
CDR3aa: AWSGLAGGQY

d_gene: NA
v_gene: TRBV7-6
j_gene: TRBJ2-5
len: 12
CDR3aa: ASSRSAGQETQY

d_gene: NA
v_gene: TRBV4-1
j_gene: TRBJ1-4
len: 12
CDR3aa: ASSQAAGFEKLF

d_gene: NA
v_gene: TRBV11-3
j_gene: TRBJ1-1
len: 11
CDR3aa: ASSLDYGTEAF

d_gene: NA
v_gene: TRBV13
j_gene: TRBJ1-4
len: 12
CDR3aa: ASSFAGPNEKLF

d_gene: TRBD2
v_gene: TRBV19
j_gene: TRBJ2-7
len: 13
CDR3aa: ASTPNRDYSYEQY

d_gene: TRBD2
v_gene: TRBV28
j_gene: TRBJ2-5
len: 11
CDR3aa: ASSSGTTETQY

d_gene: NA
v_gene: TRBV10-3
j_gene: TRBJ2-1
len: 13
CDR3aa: AINSDRSSYNEQF

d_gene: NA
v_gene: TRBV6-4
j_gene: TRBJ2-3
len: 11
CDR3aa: ASSAGTTDTQY

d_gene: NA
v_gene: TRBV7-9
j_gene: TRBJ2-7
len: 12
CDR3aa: ASSSGTSSYEQY

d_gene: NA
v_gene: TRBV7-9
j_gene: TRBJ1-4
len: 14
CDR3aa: ASRGGPPGRDEKLF

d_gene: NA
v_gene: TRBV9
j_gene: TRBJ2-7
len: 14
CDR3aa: ASSVGGGHTLYEQY

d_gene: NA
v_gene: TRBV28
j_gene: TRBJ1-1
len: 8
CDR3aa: ASIQQVAF

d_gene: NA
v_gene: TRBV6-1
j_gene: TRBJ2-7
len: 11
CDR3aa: ATSGGMGYEQY

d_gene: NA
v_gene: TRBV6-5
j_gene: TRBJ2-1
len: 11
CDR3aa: ASSYSAGNEQF